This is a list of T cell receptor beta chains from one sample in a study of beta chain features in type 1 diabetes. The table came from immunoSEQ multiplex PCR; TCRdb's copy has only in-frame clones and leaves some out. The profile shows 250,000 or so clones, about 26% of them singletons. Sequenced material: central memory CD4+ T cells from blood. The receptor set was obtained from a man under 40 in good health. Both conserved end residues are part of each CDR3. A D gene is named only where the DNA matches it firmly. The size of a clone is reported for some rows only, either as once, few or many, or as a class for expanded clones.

CDR3: CASSGGPPGKNIQYF
DNA: TGTGCCAGCAGTGGTGGGCCGCCAGGCAAAAACATTCAGTACTTC
D: -
length: 15
V: TRBV28
size: many
J: TRBJ2-4

CDR3: CASSEGTGLQETQYF
DNA: TGTGCCAGCAGTGAGGGGACAGGGCTCCAAGAGACCCAGTACTTC
D: TRBD1
length: 15
V: TRBV2
size: few
J: TRBJ2-5

CDR3: CASSLYKEDTQYF
DNA: TGTGCCAGCAGCCTCTACAAAGAAGATACGCAGTATTTT
D: -
length: 13
V: TRBV7-2
size: -
J: TRBJ2-3

CDR3: CASSLAVGTQYF
DNA: TGTGCCAGCAGTCTGGCGGTGGGGACCCAGTACTTC
D: -
length: 12
V: TRBV28
size: few
J: TRBJ2-5

CDR3: CASSFGTSGSGSYEQYF
DNA: TGTGCCAGCAGTTTCGGGACTAGCGGGAGTGGTTCCTACGAGCAGTACTTC
D: TRBD2
length: 17
V: TRBV7-2
size: -
J: TRBJ2-7

CDR3: CASSLPGQGATDTQYF
DNA: TGCGCCAGCAGCTTGCCGGGACAGGGGGCAACAGATACGCAGTATTTT
D: TRBD1
length: 16
V: TRBV5-1
size: many
J: TRBJ2-3

CDR3: CASSSLGLASQEQYF
DNA: TGTGCCAGCAGCTCCCTGGGACTAGCGAGCCAGGAGCAGTACTTC
D: TRBD2
length: 15
V: TRBV5-4
size: -
J: TRBJ2-7

CDR3: CASSLQGTDYEQYF
DNA: TGTGCCAGCAGCTTACAAGGGACAGACTACGAGCAGTACTTC
D: TRBD1
length: 14
V: TRBV11-3
size: few
J: TRBJ2-7

CDR3: CALRSGHSTDTQYF
DNA: TGTGCCCTCCGGTCGGGTCACAGCACAGATACGCAGTATTTT
D: -
length: 14
V: TRBV30
size: few
J: TRBJ2-3

CDR3: CSVGGSGISVEQFF
DNA: TGCAGCGTAGGGGGTAGCGGGATTTCTGTTGAGCAGTTCTTC
D: TRBD2
length: 14
V: TRBV29-1
size: few
J: TRBJ2-1

CDR3: CASSFGGASMTFQETQYF
DNA: TGTGCCAGCAGCTTCGGGGGGGCCTCGATGACTTTTCAAGAGACCCAGTACTTC
D: TRBD2
length: 18
V: TRBV7-6
size: once
J: TRBJ2-5

CDR3: CASSSVSEKLFF
DNA: TGTGCCAGCAGCTCAGTCAGTGAAAAACTGTTTTTT
D: -
length: 12
V: TRBV7-9
size: few
J: TRBJ1-4

CDR3: CASSAPGQGNQPQHF
DNA: TGTGCCAGCAGCGCACCGGGACAGGGGAATCAGCCCCAGCATTTT
D: TRBD1
length: 15
V: TRBV7-9
size: -
J: TRBJ1-5

CDR3: CSVLYETQYF
DNA: TGCAGCGTTCTCTATGAGACCCAGTACTTC
D: -
length: 10
V: TRBV29-1
size: few
J: TRBJ2-5

CDR3: CASSSKTGGQGETQYF
DNA: TGTGCCAGCAGCTCCAAGACAGGGGGCCAGGGAGAGACCCAGTACTTC
D: TRBD1
length: 16
V: TRBV5-4
size: -
J: TRBJ2-5

CDR3: CASSLTRNGGSYEQYF
DNA: TGTGCCAGCAGCTTGACGCGGAACGGTGGGTCCTACGAGCAGTACTTC
D: -
length: 16
V: TRBV5-4
size: few
J: TRBJ2-7

CDR3: CAITSGGAGETQYF
DNA: TGTGCCATCACTAGCGGGGGGGCCGGAGAGACCCAGTACTTC
D: TRBD2
length: 14
V: TRBV10-3
size: -
J: TRBJ2-5

CDR3: CASSVLRPYEQYF
DNA: TGTGCCAGCAGCGTACTCCGTCCCTACGAGCAGTACTTC
D: -
length: 13
V: TRBV9
size: few
J: TRBJ2-7

CDR3: CASSWGLEEETQYF
DNA: TGTGCCAGCAGCTGGGGACTAGAGGAAGAGACCCAGTACTTC
D: TRBD2
length: 14
V: TRBV9
size: -
J: TRBJ2-5

CDR3: CASSQIGAGAEKNIQYF
DNA: TGCGCCAGCAGCCAAATCGGGGCGGGCGCGGAAAAAAACATTCAGTACTTC
D: -
length: 17
V: TRBV4-3
size: -
J: TRBJ2-4

CDR3: CASSPPGGFTGEQYF
DNA: TGTGCCAGTAGTCCCCCCGGCGGGTTTACGGGCGAGCAGTACTTC
D: -
length: 15
V: TRBV19
size: -
J: TRBJ2-7

CDR3: CASGSGTSVFF
DNA: TGTGCCAGCGGTTCTGGGACTAGTGTTTTCTTC
D: -
length: 11
V: TRBV21-1
size: -
J: TRBJ2-1